This is a list of T cell receptor beta chains from one sample in a study of blood T cell repertoires in COVID-19. Sequencing used immunoSEQ multiplex PCR; TCRdb keeps in-frame clones, though not all of them. This sample has about 230,000 clones; around four fifths occur once, and the top ten carry 2% to 3%. The sequenced material came from peripheral blood. These receptors came from a woman between 65 and 79 years old with active or convalescent COVID-19. Both conserved end residues are part of each CDR3.

V	J	CDR3
TRBV6-5	TRBJ1-2	CASRTREYWDTF
TRBV18	TRBJ2-1	CASSPQGTGAFDEQFF
TRBV27	TRBJ2-3	CASSFPGGRTDTQYF
TRBV7-2	TRBJ1-2	CASSLGSQTVNYGYTF
TRBV29-1	TRBJ1-5	CSVEEQGGQPQHF
TRBV19	TRBJ1-1	CASSSRRGVDTEAFF
TRBV18	TRBJ2-7	CASSPRQGYYEQYF
TRBV6-5	TRBJ2-1	CASRRGQGDYNEQFF
TRBV19	TRBJ1-5	CASSIVRYRPQHF
TRBV5-1	TRBJ2-7	CASSLRDRGAYEQYF